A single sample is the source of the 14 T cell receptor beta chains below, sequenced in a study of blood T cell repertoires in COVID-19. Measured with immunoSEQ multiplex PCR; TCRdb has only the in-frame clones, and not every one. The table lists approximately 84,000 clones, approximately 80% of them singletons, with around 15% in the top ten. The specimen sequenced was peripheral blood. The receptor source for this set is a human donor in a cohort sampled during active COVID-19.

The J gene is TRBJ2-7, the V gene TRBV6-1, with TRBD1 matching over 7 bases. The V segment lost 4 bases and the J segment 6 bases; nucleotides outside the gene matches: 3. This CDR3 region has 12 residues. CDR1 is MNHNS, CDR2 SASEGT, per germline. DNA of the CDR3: TGTGCCAGCAGTGTCGACAGGGCCGAGCAGTACTTC. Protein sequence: CASSVDRAEQYF.

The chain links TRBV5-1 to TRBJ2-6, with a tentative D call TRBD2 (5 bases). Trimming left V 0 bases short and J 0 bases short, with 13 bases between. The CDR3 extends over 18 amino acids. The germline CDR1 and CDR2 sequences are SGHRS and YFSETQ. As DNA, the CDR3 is TGCGCCAGCAGCTTGGGTGAGGGTCTACGCTCTGGGGCCAACGTCCTGACTTTC. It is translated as CASSLGEGLRSGANVLTF.

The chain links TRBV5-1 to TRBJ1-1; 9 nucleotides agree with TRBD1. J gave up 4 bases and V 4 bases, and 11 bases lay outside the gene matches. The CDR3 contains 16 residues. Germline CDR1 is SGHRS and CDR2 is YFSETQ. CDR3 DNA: TGCGCCAGCAGCCCCGGGACAGGGTTGGGGTTCACTGAAGCTTTCTTT. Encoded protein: CASSPGTGLGFTEAFF.

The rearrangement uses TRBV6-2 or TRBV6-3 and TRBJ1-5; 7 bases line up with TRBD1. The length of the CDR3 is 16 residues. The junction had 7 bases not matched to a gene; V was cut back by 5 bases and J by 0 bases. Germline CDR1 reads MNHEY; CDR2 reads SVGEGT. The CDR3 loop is CASSNPGTVSNQPQHF. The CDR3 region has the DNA TGTGCCAGCAGTAACCCCGGGACAGTTAGCAATCAGCCCCAGCATTTT.

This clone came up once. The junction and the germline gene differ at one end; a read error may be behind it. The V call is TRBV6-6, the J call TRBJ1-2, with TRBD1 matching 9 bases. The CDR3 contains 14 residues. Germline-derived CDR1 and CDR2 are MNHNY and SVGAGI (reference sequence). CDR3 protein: CASRWGQGPYRYTF. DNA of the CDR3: TGTGCCAGCAGGTGGGGACAGGGCCCCTATCGCTACACCTTC.

The CDR3 bases are TGTGCCAGTACCCTCCTTCCCCACAGGTCAAATCAGCCCCAGCATTTT. This encodes CASTLLPHRSNQPQHF. The rearrangement links TRBV19 to TRBJ1-5; D perhaps matches TRBD1 (5 bases). V lost 7 bases, J lost 4 bases, and 20 bases lay in between. Germline V gene lookup returns CDR1 LNHDA and CDR2 SQIVND (reference sequence). This CDR3 contains 16 residues.

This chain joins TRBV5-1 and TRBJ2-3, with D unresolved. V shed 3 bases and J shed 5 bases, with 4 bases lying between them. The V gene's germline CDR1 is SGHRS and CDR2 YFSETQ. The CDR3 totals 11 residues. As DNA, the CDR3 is TGCGCCAGCAGCTCAAAAGATACGCAGTATTTT. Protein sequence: CASSSKDTQYF.

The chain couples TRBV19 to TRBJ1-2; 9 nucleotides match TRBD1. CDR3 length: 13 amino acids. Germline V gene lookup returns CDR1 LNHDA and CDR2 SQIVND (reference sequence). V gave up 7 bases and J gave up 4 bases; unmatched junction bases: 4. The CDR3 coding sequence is TGTGCCAGTAAGACGACAGGGGGCTATGGCTACACCTTC. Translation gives CASKTTGGYGYTF.

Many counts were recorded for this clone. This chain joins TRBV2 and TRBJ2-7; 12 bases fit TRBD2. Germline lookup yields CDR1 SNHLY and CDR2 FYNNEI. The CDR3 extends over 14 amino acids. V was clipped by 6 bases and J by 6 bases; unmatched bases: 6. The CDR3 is CASRVLAGGPEQYF. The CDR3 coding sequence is TGTGCCAGCAGGGTACTAGCGGGGGGTCCCGAGCAGTACTTC.

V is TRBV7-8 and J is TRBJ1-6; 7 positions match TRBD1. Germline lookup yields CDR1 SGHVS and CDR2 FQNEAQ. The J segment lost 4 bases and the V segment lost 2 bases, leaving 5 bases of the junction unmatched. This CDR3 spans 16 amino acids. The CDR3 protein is CASSLNRGFYNSPLHF. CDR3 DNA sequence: TGTGCCAGCAGCTTAAACAGGGGATTTTATAATTCACCCCTCCACTTT.

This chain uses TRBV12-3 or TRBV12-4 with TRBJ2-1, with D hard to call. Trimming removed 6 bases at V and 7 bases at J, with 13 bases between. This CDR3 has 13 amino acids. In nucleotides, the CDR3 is TGTGCCAGCAGCCCACAACGGGTGAATGAGCAGTTCTTC. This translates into CASSPQRVNEQFF.

CDR3 amino acids: CSVEGRRGGNTEAFF. CDR3 coding DNA: TGCAGCGTTGAAGGCAGGAGAGGGGGGAACACTGAAGCTTTCTTT. The V and J genes are TRBV29-1 and TRBJ1-1, with D possibly matching TRBD1 (6 bases). The CDR3 extends over 15 amino acids. V was shortened by 1 base and J by 1 base, with 13 bases between the two germline ends. Germline V gene data show CDR1 as SQVTM and CDR2 as ANQGSEA. The variable domain in full, with the rest retrieved from reference TRBV29-1 and TRBJ1-1, is SAVISQKPSRDICQRGTSLTIQCQVDSQVTMMFWYRQQPGQSLTLIATANQGSEATYESGFVIDKFPISRPNLTFSTLTVSNMSPEDSSIYLCSVEGRRGGNTEAFFGQGTRLTVV.

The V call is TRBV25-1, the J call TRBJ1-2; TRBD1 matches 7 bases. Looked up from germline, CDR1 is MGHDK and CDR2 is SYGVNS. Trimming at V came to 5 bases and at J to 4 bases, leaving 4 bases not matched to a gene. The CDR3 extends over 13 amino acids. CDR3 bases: TGTGCCAGCAGTTTTGGACAGGTCTATGGCTACACCTTC. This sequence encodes CASSFGQVYGYTF.

CDR3 amino acids: CSPRTHNEQFF. The DNA of the CDR3 is TGCAGTCCTCGGACTCACAATGAGCAGTTCTTC. This chain links TRBV20-1 with TRBJ2-1; possible D gene TRBD2, 5 bases. Germline V gene data show CDR1 as DFQATT and CDR2 as SNEGSKA (reference sequence). V lost 8 bases to trimming and J lost 5 bases, with 10 bases between them. The CDR3 is 11 residues long.